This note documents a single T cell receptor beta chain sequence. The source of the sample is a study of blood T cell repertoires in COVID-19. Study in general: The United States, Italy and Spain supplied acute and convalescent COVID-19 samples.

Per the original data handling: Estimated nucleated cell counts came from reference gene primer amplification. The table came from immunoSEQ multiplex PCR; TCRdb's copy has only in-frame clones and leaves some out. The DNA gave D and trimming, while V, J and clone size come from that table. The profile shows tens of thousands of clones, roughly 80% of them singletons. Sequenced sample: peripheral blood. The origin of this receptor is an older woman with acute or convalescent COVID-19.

The CDR3, as DNA: TGTGCCAGCAGTTATCTTGCCGGGGGAACCCAAGAGACCCAGTACTTC. Translation: CASSYLAGGTQETQYF. The genes are TRBV6-2 or TRBV6-3 and TRBJ2-5, with D perhaps matching TRBD2 (6 bases). The CDR3 consists of 16 residues. V shed 3 bases and J shed 1 base, with 15 bases lying between them. CDR1 MNHEY and CDR2 SVGEGT come from the germline V gene.